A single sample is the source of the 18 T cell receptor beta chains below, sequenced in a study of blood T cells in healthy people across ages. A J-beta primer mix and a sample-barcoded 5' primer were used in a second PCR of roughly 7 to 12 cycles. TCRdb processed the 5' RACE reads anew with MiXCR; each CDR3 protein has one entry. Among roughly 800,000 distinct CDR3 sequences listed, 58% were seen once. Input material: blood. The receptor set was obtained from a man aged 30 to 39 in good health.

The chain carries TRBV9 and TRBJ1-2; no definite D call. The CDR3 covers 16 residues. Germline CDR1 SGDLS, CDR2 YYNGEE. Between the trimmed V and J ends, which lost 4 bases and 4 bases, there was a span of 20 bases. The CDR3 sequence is CASSPSLEGLPYGYTF. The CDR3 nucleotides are TGTGCCAGCAGCCCCAGTCTTGAAGGACTCCCCTATGGCTACACCTTC.

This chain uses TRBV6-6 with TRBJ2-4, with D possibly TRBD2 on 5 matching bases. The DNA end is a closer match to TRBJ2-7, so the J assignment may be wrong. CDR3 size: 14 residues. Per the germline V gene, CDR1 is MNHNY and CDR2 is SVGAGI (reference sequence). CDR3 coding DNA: TGTGCCAGCAGCCCACCGGGGAGAACCTACGAGCAGTACTTC. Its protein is CASSPPGRTYEQYF.

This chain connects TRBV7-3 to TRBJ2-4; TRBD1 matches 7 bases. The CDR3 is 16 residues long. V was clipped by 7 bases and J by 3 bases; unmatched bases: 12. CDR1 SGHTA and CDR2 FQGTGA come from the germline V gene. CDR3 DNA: TGTGCCAGCACCCTAGACAGGGCCGAACTCAAAAACATTCAGTACTTC. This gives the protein CASTLDRAELKNIQYF.

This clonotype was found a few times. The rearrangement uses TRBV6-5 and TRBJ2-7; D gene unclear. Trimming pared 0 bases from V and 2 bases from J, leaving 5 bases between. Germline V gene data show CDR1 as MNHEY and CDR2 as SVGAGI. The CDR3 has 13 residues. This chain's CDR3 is CASSYSQAYEQYF. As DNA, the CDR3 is TGTGCCAGCAGTTACTCCCAGGCCTACGAGCAGTACTTC.

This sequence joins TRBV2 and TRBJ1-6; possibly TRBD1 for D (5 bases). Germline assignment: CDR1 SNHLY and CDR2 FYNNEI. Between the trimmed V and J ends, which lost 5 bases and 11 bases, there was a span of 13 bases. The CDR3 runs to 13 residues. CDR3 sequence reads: CASSSRALTPLHF. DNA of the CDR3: TGTGCCAGCAGTTCCAGGGCCCTTACACCCCTCCACTTT.

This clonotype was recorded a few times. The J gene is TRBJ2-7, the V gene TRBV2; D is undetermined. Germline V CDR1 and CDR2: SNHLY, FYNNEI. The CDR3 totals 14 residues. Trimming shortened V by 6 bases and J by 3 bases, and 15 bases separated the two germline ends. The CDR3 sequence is CASSPLGTYYEQYF. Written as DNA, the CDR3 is TGTGCCAGCAGCCCACTGGGAACTTACTACGAGCAGTACTTC.

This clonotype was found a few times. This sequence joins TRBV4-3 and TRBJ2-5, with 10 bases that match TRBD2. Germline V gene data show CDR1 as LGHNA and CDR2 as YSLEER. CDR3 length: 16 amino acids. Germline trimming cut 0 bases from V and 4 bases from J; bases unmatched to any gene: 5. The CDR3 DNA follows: TGCGCCAGCAGCCAAGAGACGGGACTAGCGACAGAGACCCAGTACTTC. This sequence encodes CASSQETGLATETQYF.

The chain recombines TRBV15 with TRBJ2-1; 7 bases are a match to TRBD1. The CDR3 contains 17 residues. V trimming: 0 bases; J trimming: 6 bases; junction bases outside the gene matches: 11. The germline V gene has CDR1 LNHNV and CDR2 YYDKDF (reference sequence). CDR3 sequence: CATSRDLTGWLGNEQFF. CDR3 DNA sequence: TGTGCCACCAGCAGAGATCTGACAGGGTGGTTGGGCAATGAGCAGTTCTTC.

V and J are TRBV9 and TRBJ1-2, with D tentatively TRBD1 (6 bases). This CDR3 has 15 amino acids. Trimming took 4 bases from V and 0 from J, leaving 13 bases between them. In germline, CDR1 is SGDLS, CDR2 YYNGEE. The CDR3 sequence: CASSIRQDANYGYTF. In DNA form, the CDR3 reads TGTGCCAGCAGCATTAGACAGGACGCTAACTATGGCTACACCTTC. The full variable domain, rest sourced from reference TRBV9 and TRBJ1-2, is DSGVTQTPKHLITATGQRVTLRCSPRSGDLSVYWYQQSLDQGLQFLIQYYNGEERAKGNILERFSAQQFPDLHSELNLSSLELGDSALYFCASSIRQDANYGYTFGSGTRLTVV.

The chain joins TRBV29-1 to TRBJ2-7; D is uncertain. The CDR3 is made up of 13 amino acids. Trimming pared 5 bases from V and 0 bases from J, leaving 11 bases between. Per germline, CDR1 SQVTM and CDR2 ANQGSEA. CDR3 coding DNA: TGCAGCGTTACCCTGATAAGCTCCTACGAGCAGTACTTC. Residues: CSVTLISSYEQYF.

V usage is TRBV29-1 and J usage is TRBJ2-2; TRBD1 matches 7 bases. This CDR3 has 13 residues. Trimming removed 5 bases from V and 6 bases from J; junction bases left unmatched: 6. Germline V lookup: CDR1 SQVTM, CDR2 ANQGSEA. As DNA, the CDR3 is TGCAGCGTTAAGACAGGGTTCGCCGGGGAGCTGTTTTTT. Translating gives CSVKTGFAGELFF.

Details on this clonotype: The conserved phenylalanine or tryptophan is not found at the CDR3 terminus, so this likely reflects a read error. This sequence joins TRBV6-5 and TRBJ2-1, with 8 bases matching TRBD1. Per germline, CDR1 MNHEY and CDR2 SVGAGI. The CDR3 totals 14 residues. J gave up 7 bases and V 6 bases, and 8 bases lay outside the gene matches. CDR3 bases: TGTGCCAGCAGCGTAGGACAGGGAAGTAATGAGCAGTTCTCC. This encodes CASSVGQGSNEQFS.

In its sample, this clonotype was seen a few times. The CDR3 spells CASSQVSGGYEQYF. The DNA of the CDR3 is TGCGCCAGCAGCCAAGTGTCGGGGGGTTACGAGCAGTACTTC. V and J are TRBV4-3 and TRBJ2-7; the match to TRBD2 covers 7 bases. The germline CDR1 and CDR2 sequences are LGHNA and YSLEER. V shed 1 base and J 4 bases; nucleotides not matched to a gene: 4. The CDR3 length is 14 residues.

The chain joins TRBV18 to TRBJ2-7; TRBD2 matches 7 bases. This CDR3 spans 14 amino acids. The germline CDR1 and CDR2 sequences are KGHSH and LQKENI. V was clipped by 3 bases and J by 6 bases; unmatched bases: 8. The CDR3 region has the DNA TGTGCCAGCTCACCGGGGAGGGTAAGGGCCGAGCAGTACTTC. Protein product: CASSPGRVRAEQYF. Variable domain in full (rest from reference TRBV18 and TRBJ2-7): NAGVMQNPRHLVRRRGQEARLRCSPMKGHSHVYWYRQLPEEGLKFMVYLQKENIIDESGMPKERFSAEFPKEGPSILRIQQVVRGDSAAYFCASSPGRVRAEQYFGPGTRLTVT.

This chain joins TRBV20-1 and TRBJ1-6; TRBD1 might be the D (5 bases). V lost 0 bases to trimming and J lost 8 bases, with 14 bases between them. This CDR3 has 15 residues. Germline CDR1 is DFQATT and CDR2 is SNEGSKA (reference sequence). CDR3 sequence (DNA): TGCAGTGCTAGAGATGGTCACAGGCCCGATTCACCCCTCCACTTT. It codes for CSARDGHRPDSPLHF.

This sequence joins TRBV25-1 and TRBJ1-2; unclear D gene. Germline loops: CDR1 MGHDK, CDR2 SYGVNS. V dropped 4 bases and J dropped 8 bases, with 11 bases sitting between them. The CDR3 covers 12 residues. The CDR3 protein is CASSGTEMGYTF. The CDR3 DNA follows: TGTGCCAGCAGTGGGACGGAGATGGGCTACACCTTC.

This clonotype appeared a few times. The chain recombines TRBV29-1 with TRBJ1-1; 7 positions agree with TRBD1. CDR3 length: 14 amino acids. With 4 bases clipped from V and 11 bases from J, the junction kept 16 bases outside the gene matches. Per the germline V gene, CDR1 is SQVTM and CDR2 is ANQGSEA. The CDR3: CSVGGSGARGVAFF. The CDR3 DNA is TGCAGCGTTGGAGGGTCGGGGGCCAGGGGGGTCGCTTTCTTT. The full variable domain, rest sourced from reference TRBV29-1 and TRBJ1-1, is SAVISQKPSRDICQRGTSLTIQCQVDSQVTMMFWYRQQPGQSLTLIATANQGSEATYESGFVIDKFPISRPNLTFSTLTVSNMSPEDSSIYLCSVGGSGARGVAFFGQGTRLTVV.

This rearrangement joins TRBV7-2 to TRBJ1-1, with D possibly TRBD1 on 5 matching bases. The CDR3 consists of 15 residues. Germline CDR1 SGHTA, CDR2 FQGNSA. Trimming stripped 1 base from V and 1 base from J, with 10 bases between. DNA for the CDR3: TGTGCCAGCAGCTTAGGAGGGACGGGGAACACTGAAGCTTTCTTT. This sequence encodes CASSLGGTGNTEAFF.